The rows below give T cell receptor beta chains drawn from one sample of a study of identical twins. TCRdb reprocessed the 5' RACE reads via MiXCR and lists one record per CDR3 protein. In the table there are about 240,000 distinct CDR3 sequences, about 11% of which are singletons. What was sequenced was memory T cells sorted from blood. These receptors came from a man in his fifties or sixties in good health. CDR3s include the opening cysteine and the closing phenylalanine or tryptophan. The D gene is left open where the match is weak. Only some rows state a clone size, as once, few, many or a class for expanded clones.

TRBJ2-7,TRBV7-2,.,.,TGTGCCAGCAGCTTGTCAGGGGCAATCTACGAGCAGTACTTC,CASSLSGAIYEQYF
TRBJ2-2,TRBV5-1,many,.,TGCGCCAGCAGCAAGCTCGGGGACACCGGGGAGCTGTTTTTT,CASSKLGDTGELFF
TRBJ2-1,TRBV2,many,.,TGTGCCAGCAGTGAACTCGGGAGTAGTAAGTTCTTC,CASSELGSSKFF
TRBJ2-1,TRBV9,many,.,TGTGCCAGCAGCGTATTCCCGGGGTCGGATAATGAGCAGTTCTTC,CASSVFPGSDNEQFF
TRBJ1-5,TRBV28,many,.,TGTGCCAGCGGGGGCCTACCCAATCAGCCCCAGCATTTT,CASGGLPNQPQHF
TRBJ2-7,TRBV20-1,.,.,TGCAGTGCCCCCAATCCGGGATTGGGGACCTACGAGCAGTACTTC,CSAPNPGLGTYEQYF
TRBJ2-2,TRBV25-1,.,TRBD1,TGTGCCAGCAGTGAAAGACAGGGTCACGGGAACACCGGGGAGCTGTTTTTT,CASSERQGHGNTGELFF
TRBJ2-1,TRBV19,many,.,TGTGCCAGTAGTATGTCGCGTGGTGAGCAGTTCTTC,CASSMSRGEQFF
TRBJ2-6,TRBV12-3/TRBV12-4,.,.,TGTGCCAGCAGTGAATGGGGGGGGCACTCTGGGGCCAACGTCCTGACTTTC,CASSEWGGHSGANVLTF
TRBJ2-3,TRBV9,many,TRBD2,TGTGCCAGCAGCGCCCTCCTCGCAGCGGGAGCCCCAGATACGCAGTATTTT,CASSALLAAGAPDTQYF
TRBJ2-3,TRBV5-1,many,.,TGCGCCAGCAGCTTATCGTCAGGGCAAGATACGCAGTATTTT,CASSLSSGQDTQYF
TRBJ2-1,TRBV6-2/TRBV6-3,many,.,TGTGCCAGCAGTTACGAGGACAGCTACAATGAGCAGTTCTTC,CASSYEDSYNEQFF
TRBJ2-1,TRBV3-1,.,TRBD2,TGTGCCAGCAGCGTGGGACTAGCGATCTCCTACAATGAGCAGTTCTTC,CASSVGLAISYNEQFF
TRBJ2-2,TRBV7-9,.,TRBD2,TGTGCCAGCAGCGTAGCCCTAGCGGGAAACGGGGAGCTGTTTTTT,CASSVALAGNGELFF
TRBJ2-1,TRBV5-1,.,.,TGCGCCAGTGGGACCAACGACTATGAGCAGTTCTTC,CASGTNDYEQFF
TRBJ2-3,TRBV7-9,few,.,TGTGCCAGCAGTCTAGGGGTCGGGGGATATGCGTTTGATACGCAGTATTTT,CASSLGVGGYAFDTQYF
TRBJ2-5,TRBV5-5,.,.,TGTGCCAGCAGCCTCGGGGCAGCACGAGTCTCAGAGACCCAGTACTTC,CASSLGAARVSETQYF